A selection of T cell receptor beta chains follows, all from one sample in a study of Ad26.COV2.S vaccination and SARS-CoV-2 variants. Clones were sequenced by immunoSEQ multiplex PCR, and TCRdb holds only the in-frame ones, with some missing. In the table there are over 350,000 clones, less than 90% of which are singletons. The sequenced sample was peripheral blood, obtained in a trial of Ad26.COV2.S vaccine versus placebo. Receptors were obtained from a person aged 18 to 59 who received the Ad26.COV2.S COVID-19 vaccine or a placebo. Each CDR3 is given with its conserved first and last residue. Each record gives: D gene, V gene, clone size, J gene, CDR3 DNA, CDR3 protein. A D gene is named only where the DNA matches it firmly. Clone size appears in some rows only: once, few, many, or a class for an expanded clone.

-	TRBV3-1/TRBV3-2	-	TRBJ2-1	TGTGCCAGCAGTTGGGGGAATGAGCAGTTCTTC	CASSWGNEQFF
-	TRBV27	-	TRBJ2-7	TGTGCCAGCAGTTTATTTTCTAGGGGGAACTACGAGCAGTACTTC	CASSLFSRGNYEQYF
TRBD2	TRBV19	once	TRBJ2-1	TGTGCCAGTAGTATCCTAAGGCGGGGGGGCTTGAATGAGCAGTTCTTC	CASSILRRGGLNEQFF
-	TRBV20-1	once	TRBJ2-3	TGCAGTGCTCTAGGGACGACAAGGTATTTT	CSALGTTRYF
-	TRBV6-5	-	TRBJ1-1	TGTGCCAGCAGTAATCAGGGACTTTTCTCCACTGAAGCTTTCTTT	CASSNQGLFSTEAFF
-	TRBV19	once	TRBJ2-7	TGTGCCAGTAGTATAGGGGGGAGCTCCTACGAGCAGTACTTC	CASSIGGSSYEQYF
TRBD2	TRBV27	-	TRBJ2-3	TGTGCCAGCAGAACCGGTGGACTAGGAGGAAATACGCAGTATTTT	CASRTGGLGGNTQYF
-	TRBV6-5	-	TRBJ2-1	TGTGCCGTCAGAACGGAAGCTAACAATGAGCAGTTCTTC	CAVRTEANNEQFF
-	TRBV11-2	-	TRBJ1-2	TGTGCCAGCAGCTTAGCTGGGAACTATGGCTACACCTTC	CASSLAGNYGYTF
-	TRBV11-1	-	TRBJ2-2	TGTGCCAGCAGCTTATCGGACACGAACACCGGGGAGCTGTTTTTT	CASSLSDTNTGELFF
-	TRBV6-5	-	TRBJ2-7	TGTGCCAGCACCCCGGCAGGGATTATGGACGAGCAGTACTTC	CASTPAGIMDEQYF
-	TRBV6-5	-	TRBJ2-5	TGTGCCAGCAGTTACGACAAGACGAAGGGTACGGAGACCCAGTACTTC	CASSYDKTKGTETQYF
-	TRBV7-9	-	TRBJ2-5	TGTGCCAGCAGCTCCCCTAGAGACTCAGAGACCCAGTACTTC	CASSSPRDSETQYF